This T cell receptor (beta chain) was profiled in a study of cytomegalovirus exposure and HLA in healthy donors. V dropped 0 bases and J dropped 3 bases, with 12 bases sitting between them. CDR3 length equals 17 residues. CDR1 is MGHRA and CDR2 is YSYEKL in the germline V gene. Primers included in the PCR were 60 Vbeta and 13 Jbeta primers. Repertoires were generated with immunoSEQ multiplex PCR, while TCRdb's copy carries only in-frame clones and drops some. The top ten clones hold roughly 4.4% of a sample with approximately 110,000 clones, about 76% of them seen once. The sequence came from a man aged 25-45 years in good health and CMV-seropositive. This chain joins TRBV4-1 and TRBJ2-6, with a tentative D call TRBD1 (6 bases). The sequencing input was PBMCs. CDR3 amino acids: CASSQDVGAFGANVLTF. The CDR3 nucleotides are TGCGCCAGCAGCCAAGATGTGGGGGCGTTTGGGGCCAACGTCCTGACTTTC.